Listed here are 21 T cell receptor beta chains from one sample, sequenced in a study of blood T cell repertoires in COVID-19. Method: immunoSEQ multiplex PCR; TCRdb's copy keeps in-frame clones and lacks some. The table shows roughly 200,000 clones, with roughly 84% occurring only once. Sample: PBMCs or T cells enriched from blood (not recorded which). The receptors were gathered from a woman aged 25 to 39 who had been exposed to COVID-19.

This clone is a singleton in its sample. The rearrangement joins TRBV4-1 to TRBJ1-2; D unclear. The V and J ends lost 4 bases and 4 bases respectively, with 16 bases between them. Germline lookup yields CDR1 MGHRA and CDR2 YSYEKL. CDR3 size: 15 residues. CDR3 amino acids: CASSRERAVLYGYTF. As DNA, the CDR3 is TGCGCCAGCAGCCGGGAGCGAGCGGTTCTCTATGGCTACACCTTC.

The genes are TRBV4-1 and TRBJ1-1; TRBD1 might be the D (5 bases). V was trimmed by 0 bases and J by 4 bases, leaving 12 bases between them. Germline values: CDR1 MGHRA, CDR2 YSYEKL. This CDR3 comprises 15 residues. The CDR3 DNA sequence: TGCGCCAGCAGCCAAGAGGAAGGGGCCGGCACTGAAGCTTTCTTT. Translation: CASSQEEGAGTEAFF.

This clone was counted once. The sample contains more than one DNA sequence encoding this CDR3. The CDR3 spells CASSADSYEQYF. The CDR3 DNA reads TGTGCCAGCAGCGCTGATAGTTACGAGCAGTACTTC. This sequence joins TRBV14 and TRBJ2-7, with D unclear. The CDR3 runs 12 residues. Germline-derived CDR1 and CDR2 are SGHDN and FVKESK. V lost 5 bases and J 4 bases, leaving 9 bases between the germline ends.

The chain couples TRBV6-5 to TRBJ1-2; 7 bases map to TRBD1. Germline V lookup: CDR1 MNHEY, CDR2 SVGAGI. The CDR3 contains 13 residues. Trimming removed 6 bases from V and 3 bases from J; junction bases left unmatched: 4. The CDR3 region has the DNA TGTGCCAGCAGAACCGGGACAGACTATGGCTACACCTTC. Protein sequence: CASRTGTDYGYTF.

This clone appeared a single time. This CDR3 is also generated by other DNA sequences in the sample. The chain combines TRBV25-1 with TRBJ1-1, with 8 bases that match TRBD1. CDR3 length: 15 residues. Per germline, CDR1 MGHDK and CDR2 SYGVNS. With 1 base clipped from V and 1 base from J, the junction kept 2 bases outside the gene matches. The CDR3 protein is CASSELDRANTEAFF. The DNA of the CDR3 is TGTGCCAGCAGTGAATTGGACAGGGCGAACACTGAAGCTTTCTTT. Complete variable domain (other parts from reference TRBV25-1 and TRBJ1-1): EADIYQTPRYLVIGTGKKITLECSQTMGHDKMYWYQQDPGMELHLIHYSYGVNSTEKGDLSSESTVSRIRTEHFPLTLESARPSHTSQYLCASSELDRANTEAFFGQGTRLTVV.

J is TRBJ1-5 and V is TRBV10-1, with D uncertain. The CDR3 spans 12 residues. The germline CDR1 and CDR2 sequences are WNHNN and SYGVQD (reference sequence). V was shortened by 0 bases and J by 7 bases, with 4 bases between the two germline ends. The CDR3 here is CASSESKQPQHF. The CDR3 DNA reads TGCGCCAGCAGTGAGTCTAAACAGCCCCAGCATTTT.

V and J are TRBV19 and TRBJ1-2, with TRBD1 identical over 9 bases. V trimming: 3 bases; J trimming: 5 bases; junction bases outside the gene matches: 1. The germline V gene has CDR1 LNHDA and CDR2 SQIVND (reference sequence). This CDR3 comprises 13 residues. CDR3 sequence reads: CASSMGQGYGYTF. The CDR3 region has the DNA TGTGCCAGTAGTATGGGACAGGGTTATGGCTACACCTTC.

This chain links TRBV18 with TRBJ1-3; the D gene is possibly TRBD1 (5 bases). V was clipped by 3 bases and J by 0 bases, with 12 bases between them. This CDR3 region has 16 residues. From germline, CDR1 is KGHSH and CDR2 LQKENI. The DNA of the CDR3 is TGTGCCAGCTCACCCGGGGGACGGAGCTCTGGAAACACCATATATTTT. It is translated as CASSPGGRSSGNTIYF.

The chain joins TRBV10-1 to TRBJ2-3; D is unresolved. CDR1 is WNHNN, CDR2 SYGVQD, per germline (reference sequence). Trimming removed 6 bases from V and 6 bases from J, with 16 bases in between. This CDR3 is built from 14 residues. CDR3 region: CASSRDTASDTQYF. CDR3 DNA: TGCGCCAGCAGCCGAGACACGGCCAGTGATACGCAGTATTTT.

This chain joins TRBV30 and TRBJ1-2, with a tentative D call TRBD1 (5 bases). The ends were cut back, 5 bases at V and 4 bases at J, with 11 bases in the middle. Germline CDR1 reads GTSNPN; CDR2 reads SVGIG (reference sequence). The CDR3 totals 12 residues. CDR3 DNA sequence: TGTGCCTGGGCGGGACTGGGCTATGGCTACACCTTC. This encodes CAWAGLGYGYTF.

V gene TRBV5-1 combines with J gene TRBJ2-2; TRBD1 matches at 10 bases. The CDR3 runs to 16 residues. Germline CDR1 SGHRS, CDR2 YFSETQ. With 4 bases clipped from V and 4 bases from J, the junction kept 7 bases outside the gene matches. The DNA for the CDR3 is TGCGCCAGCAGCCCTCGACAGGGGGCCGGCACCGGGGAGCTGTTTTTT. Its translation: CASSPRQGAGTGELFF.

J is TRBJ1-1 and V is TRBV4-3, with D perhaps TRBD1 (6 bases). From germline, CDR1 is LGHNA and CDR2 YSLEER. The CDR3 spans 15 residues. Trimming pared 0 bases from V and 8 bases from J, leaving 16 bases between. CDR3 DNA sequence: TGCGCCAGCAGCCAAGATTATCCCCCCACAGGGGAAGCTTTCTTT. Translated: CASSQDYPPTGEAFF.

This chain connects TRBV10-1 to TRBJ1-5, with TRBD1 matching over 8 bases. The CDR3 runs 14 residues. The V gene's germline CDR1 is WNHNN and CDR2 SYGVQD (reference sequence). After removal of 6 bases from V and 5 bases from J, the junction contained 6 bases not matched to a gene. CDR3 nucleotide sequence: TGCGCCAGCAGCTCTGGACAGGGAGATCAGCCCCAGCATTTT. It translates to CASSSGQGDQPQHF.

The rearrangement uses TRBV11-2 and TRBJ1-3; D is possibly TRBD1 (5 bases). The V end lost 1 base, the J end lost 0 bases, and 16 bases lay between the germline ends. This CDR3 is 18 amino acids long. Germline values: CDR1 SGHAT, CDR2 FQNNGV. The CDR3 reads CASSLVHATVFSGNTIYF. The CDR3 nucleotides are TGTGCCAGCAGCTTAGTACATGCGACAGTATTCTCTGGAAACACCATATATTTT.

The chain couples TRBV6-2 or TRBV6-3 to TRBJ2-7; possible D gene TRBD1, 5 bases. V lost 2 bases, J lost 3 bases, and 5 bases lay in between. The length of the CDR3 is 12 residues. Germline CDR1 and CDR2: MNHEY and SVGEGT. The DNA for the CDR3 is TGTGCCAGCAGTTACGACAGCTACGAGCAGTACTTC. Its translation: CASSYDSYEQYF.

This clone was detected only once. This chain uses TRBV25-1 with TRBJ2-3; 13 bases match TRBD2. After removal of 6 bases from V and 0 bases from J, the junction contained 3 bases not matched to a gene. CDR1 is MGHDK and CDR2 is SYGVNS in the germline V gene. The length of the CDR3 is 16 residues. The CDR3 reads CASRLGLAGSTDTQYF. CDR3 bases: TGTGCCAGCAGGTTGGGACTAGCGGGGAGCACAGATACGCAGTATTTT.

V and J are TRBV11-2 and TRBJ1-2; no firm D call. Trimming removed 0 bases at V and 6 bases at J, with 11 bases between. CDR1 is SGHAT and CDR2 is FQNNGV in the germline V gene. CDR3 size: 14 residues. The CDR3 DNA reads TGTGCCAGCAGCTTAGATCTCCGGGTTCATGGCTACACCTTC. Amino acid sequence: CASSLDLRVHGYTF.

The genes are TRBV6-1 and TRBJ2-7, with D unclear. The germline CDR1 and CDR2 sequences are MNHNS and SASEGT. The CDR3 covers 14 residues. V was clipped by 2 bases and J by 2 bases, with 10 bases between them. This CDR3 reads CASSERYLTYEQYF. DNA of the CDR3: TGTGCCAGCAGTGAACGGTATCTCACCTACGAGCAGTACTTC.

The DNA for the CDR3 is TGTGCCAGCAGCCATAGCGGGGGCCAGTACTTC. Protein product: CASSHSGGQYF. The chain recombines TRBV3-1 (or the pseudogene TRBV3-2) with TRBJ2-7; the match to TRBD2 covers 9 bases. Germline V gene data show CDR1 as LGHDT and CDR2 as YNNKEL (reference sequence). J gave up 10 bases and V 3 bases, and 1 base lay outside the gene matches. The CDR3 runs to 11 residues.

The chain's CDR3 is CASSQVQVRQPQHF. CDR3 DNA sequence: TGTGCCAGCAGCCAAGTGCAGGTACGCCAGCCCCAGCATTTT. The chain couples TRBV3-1 (or the pseudogene TRBV3-2) to TRBJ1-5; D gene uncertain. This CDR3 region has 14 residues. V dropped 1 base and J dropped 7 bases, with 11 bases sitting between them. CDR1 is LGHDT, CDR2 YNNKEL, per germline (reference sequence).

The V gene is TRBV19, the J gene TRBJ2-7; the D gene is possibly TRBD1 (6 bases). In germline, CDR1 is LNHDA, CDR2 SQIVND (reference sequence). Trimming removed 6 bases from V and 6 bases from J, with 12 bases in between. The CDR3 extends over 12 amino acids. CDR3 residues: CASSDRFREQYF. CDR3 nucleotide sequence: TGTGCCAGTAGCGACAGGTTTCGCGAGCAGTACTTC.